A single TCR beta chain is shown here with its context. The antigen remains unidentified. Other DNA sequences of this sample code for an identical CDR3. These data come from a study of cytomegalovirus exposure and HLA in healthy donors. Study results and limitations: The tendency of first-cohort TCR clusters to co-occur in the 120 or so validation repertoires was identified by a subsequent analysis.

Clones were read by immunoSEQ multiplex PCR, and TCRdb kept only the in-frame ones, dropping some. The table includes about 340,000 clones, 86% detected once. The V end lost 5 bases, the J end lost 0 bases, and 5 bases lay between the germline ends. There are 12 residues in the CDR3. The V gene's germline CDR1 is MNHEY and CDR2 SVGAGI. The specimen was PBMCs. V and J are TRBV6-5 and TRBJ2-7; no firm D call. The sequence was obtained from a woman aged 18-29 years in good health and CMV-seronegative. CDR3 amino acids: CASSPGSYEQYF. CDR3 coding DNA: TGTGCCAGCAGTCCGGGCTCCTACGAGCAGTACTTC.